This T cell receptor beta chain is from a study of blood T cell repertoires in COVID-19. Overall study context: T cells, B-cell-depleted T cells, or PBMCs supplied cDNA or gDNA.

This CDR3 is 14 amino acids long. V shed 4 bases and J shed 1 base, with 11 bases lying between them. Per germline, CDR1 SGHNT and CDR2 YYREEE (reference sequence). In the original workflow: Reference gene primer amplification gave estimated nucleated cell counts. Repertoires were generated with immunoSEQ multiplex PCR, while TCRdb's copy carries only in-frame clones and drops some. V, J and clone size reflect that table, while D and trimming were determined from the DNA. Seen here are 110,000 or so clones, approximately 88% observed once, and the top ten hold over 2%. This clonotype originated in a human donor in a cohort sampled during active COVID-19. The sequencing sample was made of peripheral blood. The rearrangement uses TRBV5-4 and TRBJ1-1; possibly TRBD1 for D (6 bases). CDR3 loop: CASSLDSGNTEAFF. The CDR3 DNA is TGTGCCAGCAGCCTGGACAGTGGGAACACTGAAGCTTTCTTT.